Listed below are T cell receptor beta chains from one sample, sequenced in a study of graft-versus-host responses after intestinal transplantation. Generated by immunoSEQ multiplex PCR, the TCRdb table keeps only in-frame clones and is missing some. Of around 33,000 clones in the sample, over 85% were seen once. This sample comprised PBMCs, obtained 16 days after intestinal transplant. The source of these receptors is a human patient who received an intestinal transplant, so some T cells may come from the graft donor. The CDR3 runs from the conserved cysteine through the conserved F or W. Fields, in order: J gene, D gene, V gene, clone size, CDR3 protein, CDR3 DNA. D genes are given only for firm matches. Clone size, where shown, is once, few, many, or a class for clones that have expanded.

J gene: TRBJ2-7; D gene: .; V gene: TRBV4-1; clone size: .; CDR3 protein: CASSQENYGAYEQYF; CDR3 DNA: TGCGCCAGCAGCCAAGAAAACTATGGGGCCTACGAGCAGTACTTC
J gene: TRBJ2-1; D gene: TRBD2; V gene: TRBV5-6; clone size: .; CDR3 protein: CASSPGTSLYNEQFF; CDR3 DNA: TGTGCCAGCAGCCCCGGGACTAGCCTCTACAATGAGCAGTTCTTC
J gene: TRBJ2-1; D gene: .; V gene: TRBV10-3; clone size: once; CDR3 protein: CAIGSGSNYNEQFF; CDR3 DNA: TGTGCCATCGGGAGTGGGAGCAATTACAATGAGCAGTTCTTC
J gene: TRBJ2-1; D gene: .; V gene: TRBV7-2; clone size: .; CDR3 protein: CASSLDPWANEQFF; CDR3 DNA: TGTGCCAGCAGCTTAGACCCCTGGGCCAATGAGCAGTTCTTC
J gene: TRBJ2-7; D gene: .; V gene: TRBV11-2; clone size: .; CDR3 protein: CASSVTFYEQYF; CDR3 DNA: TGTGCCAGCAGCGTAACATTCTACGAGCAGTACTTC
J gene: TRBJ2-1; D gene: TRBD2; V gene: TRBV29-1; clone size: once; CDR3 protein: CSVPGLDPSEQFF; CDR3 DNA: TGCAGCGTCCCGGGACTAGACCCCTCTGAGCAGTTCTTC
J gene: TRBJ1-5; D gene: .; V gene: TRBV7-8; clone size: .; CDR3 protein: CASSTGPKNQPQHF; CDR3 DNA: TGTGCCAGCAGCACTGGACCCAAGAATCAGCCCCAGCATTTT
J gene: TRBJ2-7; D gene: .; V gene: TRBV19; clone size: .; CDR3 protein: CASSIVWDGTYEQYF; CDR3 DNA: TGTGCCAGTAGTATAGTTTGGGATGGGACCTACGAGCAGTACTTC
J gene: TRBJ1-5; D gene: .; V gene: TRBV19; clone size: few; CDR3 protein: CASSRSGPLNQPQHF; CDR3 DNA: TGTGCCAGTAGCCGGTCGGGTCCCCTGAATCAGCCCCAGCATTTT
J gene: TRBJ2-3; D gene: .; V gene: TRBV5-4; clone size: .; CDR3 protein: CASKKEASGDTQYF; CDR3 DNA: TGTGCCAGCAAAAAGGAGGCTAGTGGAGATACGCAGTATTTT
J gene: TRBJ1-1; D gene: .; V gene: TRBV6-5; clone size: .; CDR3 protein: CASSFKAGVSNTEAFF; CDR3 DNA: TGTGCCAGCAGTTTTAAAGCGGGGGTGTCCAACACTGAAGCTTTCTTT
J gene: TRBJ1-3; D gene: .; V gene: TRBV7-9; clone size: few; CDR3 protein: CASSFLRGTGNTIYF; CDR3 DNA: TGTGCCAGCAGCTTCTTGAGAGGGACTGGAAACACCATATATTTT
J gene: TRBJ2-7; D gene: .; V gene: TRBV7-2; clone size: .; CDR3 protein: CASSPWSRVSYEQYF; CDR3 DNA: TGTGCCAGCAGCCCGTGGTCGCGGGTCTCCTACGAGCAGTACTTC
J gene: TRBJ2-2; D gene: .; V gene: TRBV10-3; clone size: .; CDR3 protein: CATLAERGTGELFF; CDR3 DNA: TGTGCCACCCTAGCAGAACGCGGCACCGGGGAGCTGTTTTTT
J gene: TRBJ2-1; D gene: TRBD2; V gene: TRBV9; clone size: .; CDR3 protein: CASSERWREAYNEQFF; CDR3 DNA: TGTGCCAGCAGTGAGAGATGGCGGGAGGCCTACAATGAGCAGTTCTTC
J gene: TRBJ2-3; D gene: TRBD2; V gene: TRBV4-3; clone size: once; CDR3 protein: CASSTSGRTTDTQYF; CDR3 DNA: TGCGCCAGCAGCACAAGCGGGAGGACCACAGATACGCAGTATTTT
J gene: TRBJ2-3; D gene: .; V gene: TRBV9; clone size: .; CDR3 protein: CASSVAILAESTDTQYF; CDR3 DNA: TGTGCCAGCAGCGTAGCTATCCTCGCTGAAAGCACAGATACGCAGTATTTT
J gene: TRBJ2-3; D gene: .; V gene: TRBV29-1; clone size: .; CDR3 protein: CSANTDTQYF; CDR3 DNA: TGCAGCGCAAACACAGATACGCAGTATTTT